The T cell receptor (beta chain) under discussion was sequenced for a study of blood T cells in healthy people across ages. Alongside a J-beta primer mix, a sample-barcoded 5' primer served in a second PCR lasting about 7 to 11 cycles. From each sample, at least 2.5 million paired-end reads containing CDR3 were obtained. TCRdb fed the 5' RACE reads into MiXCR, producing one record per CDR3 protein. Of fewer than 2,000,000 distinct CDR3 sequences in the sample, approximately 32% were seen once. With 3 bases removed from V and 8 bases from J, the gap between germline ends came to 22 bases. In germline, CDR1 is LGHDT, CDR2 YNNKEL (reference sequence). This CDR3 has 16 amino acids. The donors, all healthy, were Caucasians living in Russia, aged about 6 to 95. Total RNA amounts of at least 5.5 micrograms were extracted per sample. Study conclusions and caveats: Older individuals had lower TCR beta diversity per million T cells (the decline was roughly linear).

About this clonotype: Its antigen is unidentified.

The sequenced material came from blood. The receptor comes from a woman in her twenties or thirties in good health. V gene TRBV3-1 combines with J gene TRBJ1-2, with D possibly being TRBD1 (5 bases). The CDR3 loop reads CASSQATGWRSWGYTF. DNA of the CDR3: TGTGCCAGCAGCCAGGCCACAGGCTGGCGATCGTGGGGCTACACCTTC.